This T cell receptor beta chain originates from a study of T cells of healthy individuals. This CDR3 is 17 amino acids long. Germline CDR1 and CDR2: SGHRS and YFSETQ. Germline trimming cut 0 bases from V and 0 bases from J; bases unmatched to any gene: 3. TCRdb re-analysed the 5' RACE reads in MiXCR, keeping a single row per CDR3 protein. The sample comprises 90,000 to 100,000 distinct CDR3 sequences, 15% to 20% of which are singletons, and around 6.5% rests with the top ten. This clonotype was seen a few times. The genes are TRBV5-1 and TRBJ2-6; 7 nucleotides match TRBD1. The sequence was obtained from a human donor in good health. CDR3 nucleotide sequence: TGCGCCAGCAGCTTGGACAGGGGTCGCTCTGGGGCCAACGTCCTGACTTTC. This translates into CASSLDRGRSGANVLTF.